A single sample is the source of the 13 T cell receptor beta chains below, sequenced in a study of regulatory T cells in long-lasting Graves disease. The sample's time point: newly diagnosed GD, antithyroid drugs for less than 3 months. The TCR library was made from RNA extracted from PBMCs. Investigators prepared the TCR beta libraries by applying iRepertoire HTBI primers and Arm-PCR of CDR3 regions. From the multiplex PCR reads, TCRdb called clonotypes with MiXCR, one entry per CDR3 protein. The table lists about 530,000 distinct CDR3 sequences, roughly a sixth of them singletons. In addition, the sample was reused for a study of T cells in Graves' hyperthyroidism and ophthalmopathy.

The sequencing used peripheral blood mononuclear cells (PBMCs), collected at new diagnosis, from a patient treated with antithyroid drugs. These receptors were collected from a middle-aged woman with Graves disease.

The chain uses TRBV19 and TRBJ2-1; 15 bases agree with TRBD2. Germline loops: CDR1 LNHDA, CDR2 SQIVND (reference sequence). Germline trimming cut 10 bases from V and 0 bases from J; bases unmatched to any gene: 7. CDR3 length: 17 amino acids. The CDR3 DNA sequence: TGTGCCACCCGGGGACTAGCGGGGGGTAGCTCCTACAATGAGCAGTTCTTC. Translating it yields CATRGLAGGSSYNEQFF.

Many counts were recorded for this clonotype. The gene calls are TRBV29-1 and TRBJ2-7, with 9 bases that match TRBD1. CDR3 length: 13 amino acids. V was pared by 1 base and J by 2 bases, with 0 bases of the junction left unmatched. Germline V gives CDR1 SQVTM, CDR2 ANQGSEA. The CDR3 is CSVEGTGAYEQYF. In nucleotides, the CDR3 is TGCAGCGTTGAAGGGACAGGGGCCTACGAGCAGTACTTC.

This clonotype was seen many times. The chain recombines TRBV12-3 or TRBV12-4 with TRBJ1-4; 8 bases map to TRBD1. The junction had 13 bases not matched to a gene; V was cut back by 5 bases and J by 11 bases. The CDR3 covers 15 residues. The CDR3 loop reads CASSTRQGLMGKLFF. The CDR3 DNA follows: TGTGCCAGCAGTACTCGACAGGGGTTAATGGGTAAACTGTTTTTT.

This clonotype was found many times. This rearrangement joins TRBV12-5 to TRBJ1-3; D might be TRBD1 (6 bases). The germline V gene encodes CDR1 LGHNT and CDR2 FRNRAP. This CDR3 is built from 17 residues. V dropped 3 bases and J dropped 0 bases, with 15 bases sitting between them. The CDR3 loop is CASGLSTDSLSGNTIYF. The CDR3 nucleotides are TGTGCTAGTGGTTTATCTACGGACAGCCTCTCTGGAAACACCATATATTTT.

The chain employs TRBV12-3 or TRBV12-4 and TRBJ2-7; the D gene is possibly TRBD1 (5 bases). CDR3 length: 12 residues. V lost 7 bases and J 3 bases, leaving 10 bases between the germline ends. CDR3 sequence (DNA): TGTGCCAGCATCTCGGACATCTACGAGCAGTACTTC. It yields the protein CASISDIYEQYF.

This clonotype was observed a handful of times. As DNA, the CDR3 is TGCGCCAGCAGAAATGGGCAGTCCACAGATACGCAGTATTTT. Its protein product is CASRNGQSTDTQYF. The rearrangement links TRBV5-1 to TRBJ2-3, with D unclear. V was trimmed by 5 bases and J by 2 bases, leaving 12 bases between them. The V gene's germline CDR1 is SGHRS and CDR2 YFSETQ. The CDR3 runs to 14 residues. Full variable domain (outside the CDR3, taken from reference TRBV5-1 and TRBJ2-3): KAGVTQTPRYLIKTRGQQVTLSCSPISGHRSVSWYQQTPGQGLQFLFEYFSETQRNKGNFPGRFSGRQFSNSRSEMNVSTLELGDSALYLCASRNGQSTDTQYFGPGTRLTVL.

This clonotype was recorded many times. The rearrangement uses TRBV28 and TRBJ1-3, with D possibly matching TRBD1 (6 bases). The germline V and J ends were trimmed by 8 bases and 2 bases, with 22 bases remaining between them. The CDR3 covers 17 residues. Germline V CDR1 and CDR2: MDHEN, SYDVKM. The CDR3 region is CASQGSEEYFTGNTIYF. CDR3 DNA sequence: TGTGCCAGCCAGGGGTCAGAGGAGTATTTCACTGGAAACACCATATATTTT.

This clonotype appeared a few times. With a much larger clone just one base away, this may be a read error. J is TRBJ2-1 and V is TRBV11-2, with D possibly matching TRBD2 (5 bases). Germline V gene data show CDR1 as SGHAT and CDR2 as FQNNGV. Trimming took 6 bases from V and 13 from J, leaving 28 bases between them. The CDR3 is made up of 16 amino acids. The CDR3 loop is CASSSPRGPLQETQFF. The CDR3 DNA sequence: TGTGCCAGCAGTTCCCCGAGAGGGCCTCTCCAAGAGACCCAGTTCTTC.

This clonotype was seen repeatedly, ten times or more. The CDR3 reads CASSLDIAGPLDTQYF. Written as DNA, the CDR3 is TGTGCCAGCAGTTTAGATATAGCGGGTCCCCTGGATACGCAGTATTTT. This chain connects TRBV27 to TRBJ2-3, with 7 bases identical to TRBD2. The CDR3 loop spans 16 amino acids. From germline, CDR1 is MNHEY and CDR2 SMNVEV (reference sequence). Trimming took 2 bases from V and 6 from J; bases not matched to a gene: 11.

The gene calls are TRBV7-2 and TRBJ2-2, with 8 bases that match TRBD1. Germline assignment: CDR1 SGHTA and CDR2 FQGNSA. The CDR3 is 14 residues long. The junction had 5 bases not matched to a gene; V was cut back by 4 bases and J by 7 bases. Here the CDR3 DNA reads TGTGCCAGCAGCTCCCGGACAGGGAACGGGGAGCTGTTTTTT. This translates into CASSSRTGNGELFF.

This clonotype appeared many times. The chain links TRBV6-2 or TRBV6-3 to TRBJ1-1; 9 bases are shared with TRBD1. The CDR3 is 15 residues long. Trimming cost V 8 bases and J 2 bases; bases outside gene matches: 9. CDR1 and CDR2 (germline): MNHEY, SVGEGT. CDR3 bases: TGTGCCAGCGGCCCCGGGACAGGGTCAAACACTGAAGCTTTCTTT. This gives the protein CASGPGTGSNTEAFF.

This clonotype has just a few counts. Compared with germline, one end of the junction differs, possibly owing to a read error. The chain carries TRBV10-3 and TRBJ1-3; D unclear. Per the germline V gene, CDR1 is ENHRY and CDR2 is SYGVKD. This CDR3 has 15 amino acids. The CDR3 DNA is TGTGCCATCAGCAAGGCAGAGAGCTCTGGAAGCACCATATATTTT. This translates into CAISKAESSGSTIYF.

This clonotype was seen a handful of times. The rearrangement joins TRBV6-1 to TRBJ2-6, with 7 bases identical to TRBD1. With 5 bases clipped from V and 4 bases from J, the junction kept 5 bases outside the gene matches. Germline V gene sequence: CDR1 MNHNS, CDR2 SASEGT. The CDR3 is 15 amino acids. The CDR3 region is CASSPGTAGANVLTF. CDR3 bases: TGTGCCAGCAGTCCCGGGACAGCCGGGGCCAACGTCCTGACTTTC.